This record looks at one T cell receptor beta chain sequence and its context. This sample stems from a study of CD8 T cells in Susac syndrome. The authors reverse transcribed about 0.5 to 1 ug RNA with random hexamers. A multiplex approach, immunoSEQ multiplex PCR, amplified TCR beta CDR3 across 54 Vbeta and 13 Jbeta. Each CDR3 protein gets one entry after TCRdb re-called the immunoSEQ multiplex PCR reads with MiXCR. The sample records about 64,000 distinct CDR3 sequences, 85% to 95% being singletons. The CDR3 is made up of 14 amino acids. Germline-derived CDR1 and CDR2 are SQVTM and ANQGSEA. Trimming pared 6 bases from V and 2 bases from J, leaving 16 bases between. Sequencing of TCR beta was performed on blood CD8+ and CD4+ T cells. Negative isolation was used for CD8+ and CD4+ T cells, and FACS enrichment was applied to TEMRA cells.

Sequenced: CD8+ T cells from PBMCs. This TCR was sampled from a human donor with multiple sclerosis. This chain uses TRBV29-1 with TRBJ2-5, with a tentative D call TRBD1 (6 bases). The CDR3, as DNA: TGCAGCGTCACCGACAGGCAGCCACAAGAGACCCAGTACTTC. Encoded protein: CSVTDRQPQETQYF. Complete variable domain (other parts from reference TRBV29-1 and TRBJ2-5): SAVISQKPSRDICQRGTSLTIQCQVDSQVTMMFWYRQQPGQSLTLIATANQGSEATYESGFVIDKFPISRPNLTFSTLTVSNMSPEDSSIYLCSVTDRQPQETQYFGPGTRLLVL.